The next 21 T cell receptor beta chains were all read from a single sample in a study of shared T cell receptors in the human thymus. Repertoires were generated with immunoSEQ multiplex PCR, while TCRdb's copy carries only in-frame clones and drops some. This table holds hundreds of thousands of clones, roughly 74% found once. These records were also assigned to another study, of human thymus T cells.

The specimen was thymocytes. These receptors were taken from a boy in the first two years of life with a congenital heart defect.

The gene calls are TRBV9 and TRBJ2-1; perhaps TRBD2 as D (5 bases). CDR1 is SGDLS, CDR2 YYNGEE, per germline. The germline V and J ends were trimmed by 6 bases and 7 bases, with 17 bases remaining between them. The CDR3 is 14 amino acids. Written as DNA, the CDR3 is TGTGCCAGCACCCCGGGAAGGGCCGAGAATGAGCAGTTCTTC. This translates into CASTPGRAENEQFF.

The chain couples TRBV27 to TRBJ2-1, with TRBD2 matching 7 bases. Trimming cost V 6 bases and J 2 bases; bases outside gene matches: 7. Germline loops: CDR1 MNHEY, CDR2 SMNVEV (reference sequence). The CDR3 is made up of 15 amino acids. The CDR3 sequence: CASRGPSGPYNEQFF. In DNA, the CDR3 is TGTGCCAGCAGGGGACCTAGCGGACCCTACAATGAGCAGTTCTTC.

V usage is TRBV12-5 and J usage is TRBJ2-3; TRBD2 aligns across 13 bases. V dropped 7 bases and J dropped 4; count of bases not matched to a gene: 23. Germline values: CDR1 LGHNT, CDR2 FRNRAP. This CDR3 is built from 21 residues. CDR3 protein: CASAPRPGLAGEGPGADTQYF. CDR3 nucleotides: TGTGCTAGTGCACCCCGGCCTGGACTAGCGGGAGAGGGCCCCGGGGCAGATACGCAGTATTTT.

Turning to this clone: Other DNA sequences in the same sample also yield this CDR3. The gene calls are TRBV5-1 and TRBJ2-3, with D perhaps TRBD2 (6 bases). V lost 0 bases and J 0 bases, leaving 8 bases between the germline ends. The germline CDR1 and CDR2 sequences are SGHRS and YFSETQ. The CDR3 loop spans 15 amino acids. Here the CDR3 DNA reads TGCGCCAGCAGCTTGGGGACTACTAGCACAGATACGCAGTATTTT. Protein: CASSLGTTSTDTQYF.

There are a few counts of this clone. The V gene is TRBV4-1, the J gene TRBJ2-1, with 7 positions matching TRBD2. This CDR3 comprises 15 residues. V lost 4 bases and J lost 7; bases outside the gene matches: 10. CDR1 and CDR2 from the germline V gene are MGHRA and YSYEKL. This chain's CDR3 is CASSPQSRESNEQFF. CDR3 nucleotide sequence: TGCGCCAGCAGCCCCCAGTCGCGGGAGTCAAATGAGCAGTTCTTC.

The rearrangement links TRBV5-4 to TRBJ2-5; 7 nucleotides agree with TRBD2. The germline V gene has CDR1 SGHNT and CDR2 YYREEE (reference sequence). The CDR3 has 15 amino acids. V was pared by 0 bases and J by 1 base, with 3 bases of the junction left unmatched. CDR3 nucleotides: TGTGCCAGCAGCTTGGAACTAGCGACCCAAGAGACCCAGTACTTC. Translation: CASSLELATQETQYF.

CDR3 DNA sequence: TGTGCTAGTGGTTTGAGGCAGGGTAACTGCACAGATACGCAGTATTTT. Protein product: CASGLRQGNCTDTQYF. The rearrangement joins TRBV12-5 to TRBJ2-3, with D perhaps matching TRBD1 (5 bases). Germline V gene lookup returns CDR1 LGHNT and CDR2 FRNRAP. V shed 2 bases and J shed 1 base, with 13 bases lying between them. The CDR3 spans 16 residues. The entire variable domain, with the rest obtained from reference TRBV12-5 and TRBJ2-3, is as follows: DARVTQTPRHKVTEMGQEVTMRCQPILGHNTVFWYRQTMMQGLELLAYFRNRAPLDDSGMPKDRFSAEMPDATLATLKIQPSEPRDSAVYFCASGLRQGNCTDTQYFGPGTRLTVL.

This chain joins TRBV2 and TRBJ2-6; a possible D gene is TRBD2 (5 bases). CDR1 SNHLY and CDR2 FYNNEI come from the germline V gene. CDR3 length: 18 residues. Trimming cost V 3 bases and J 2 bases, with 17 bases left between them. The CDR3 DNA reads TGTGCCAGCAGTGAGAGGCACTGGTTGGGAGCTGGGGCCAACGTCCTGACTTTC. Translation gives CASSERHWLGAGANVLTF.

The CDR3 bases are TGCGCCAGCAGCTCTCTCAACAAGAACACTGAAGCTTTCTTT. As protein: CASSSLNKNTEAFF. The chain uses TRBV5-1 and TRBJ1-1, with D uncertain. This CDR3 spans 14 amino acids. V was clipped by 3 bases and J by 1 base, with 10 bases between them. Germline assignment: CDR1 SGHRS and CDR2 YFSETQ.

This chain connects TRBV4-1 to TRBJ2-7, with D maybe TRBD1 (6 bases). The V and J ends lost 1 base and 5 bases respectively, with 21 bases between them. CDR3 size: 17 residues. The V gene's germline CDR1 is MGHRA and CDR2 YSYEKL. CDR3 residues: CASSQVYSQGRVDEQYF. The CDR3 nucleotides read TGCGCCAGCAGCCAAGTCTACTCCCAGGGGCGGGTTGACGAGCAGTACTTC.

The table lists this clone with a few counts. CDR3 DNA sequence: TGCGCCAGCACCCCCGGTGGGCAAGGAAGCACAGATACGCAGTATTTT. Its protein is CASTPGGQGSTDTQYF. This sequence joins TRBV5-1 and TRBJ2-3, with D uncertain. V lost 6 bases to trimming and J lost 0 bases, with 17 bases between them. Germline V gene lookup returns CDR1 SGHRS and CDR2 YFSETQ. This CDR3 spans 16 amino acids.

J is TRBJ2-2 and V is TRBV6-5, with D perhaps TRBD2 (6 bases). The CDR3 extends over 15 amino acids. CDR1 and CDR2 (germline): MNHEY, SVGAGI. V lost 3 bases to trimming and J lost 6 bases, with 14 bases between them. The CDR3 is CASSYPGDGPGELFF. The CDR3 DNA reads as TGTGCCAGCAGTTATCCGGGAGATGGTCCCGGGGAGCTGTTTTTT.

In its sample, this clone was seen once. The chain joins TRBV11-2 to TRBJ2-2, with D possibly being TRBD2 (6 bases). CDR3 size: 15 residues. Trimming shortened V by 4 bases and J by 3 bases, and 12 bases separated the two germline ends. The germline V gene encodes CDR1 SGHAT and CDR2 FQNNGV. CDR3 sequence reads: CASSWGERYTGELFF. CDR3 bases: TGTGCCAGCAGCTGGGGGGAGAGGTACACCGGGGAGCTGTTTTTT.

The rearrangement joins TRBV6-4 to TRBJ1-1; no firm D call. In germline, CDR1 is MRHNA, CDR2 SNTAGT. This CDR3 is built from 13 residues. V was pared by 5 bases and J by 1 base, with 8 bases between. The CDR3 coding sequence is TGTGCCAGCAGTCGAACAGCGAACACTGAAGCTTTCTTT. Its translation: CASSRTANTEAFF.

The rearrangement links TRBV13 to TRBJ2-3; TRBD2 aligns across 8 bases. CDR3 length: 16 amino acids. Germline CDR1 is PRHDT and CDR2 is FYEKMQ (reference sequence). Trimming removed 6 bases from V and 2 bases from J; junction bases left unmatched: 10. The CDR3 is CASSSGLAGITDTQYF. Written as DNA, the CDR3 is TGTGCCAGCAGTTCAGGACTAGCCGGTATCACAGATACGCAGTATTTT.

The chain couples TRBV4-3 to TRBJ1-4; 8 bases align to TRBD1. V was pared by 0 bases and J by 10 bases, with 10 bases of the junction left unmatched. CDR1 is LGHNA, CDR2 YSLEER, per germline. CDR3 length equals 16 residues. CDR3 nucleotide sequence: TGCGCCAGCAGCCAAGACGGTGGACAGGGTAGTCGAAAACTGTTTTTT. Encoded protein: CASSQDGGQGSRKLFF.

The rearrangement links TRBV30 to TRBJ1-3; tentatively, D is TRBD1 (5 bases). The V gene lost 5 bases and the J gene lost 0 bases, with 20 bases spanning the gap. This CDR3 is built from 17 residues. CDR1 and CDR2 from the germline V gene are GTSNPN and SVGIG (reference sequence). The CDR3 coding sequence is TGTGCCTGGCGTTCAACAGGAATAGGCAGCTCTGGAAACACCATATATTTT. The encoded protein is CAWRSTGIGSSGNTIYF.

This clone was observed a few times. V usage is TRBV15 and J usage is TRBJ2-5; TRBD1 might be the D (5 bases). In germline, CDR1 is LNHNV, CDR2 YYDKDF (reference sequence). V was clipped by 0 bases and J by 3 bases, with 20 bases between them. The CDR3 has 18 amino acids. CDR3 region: CATSRDIEAGLEKETQYF. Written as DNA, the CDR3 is TGTGCCACCAGCAGAGATATAGAGGCAGGGTTGGAAAAAGAGACCCAGTACTTC.

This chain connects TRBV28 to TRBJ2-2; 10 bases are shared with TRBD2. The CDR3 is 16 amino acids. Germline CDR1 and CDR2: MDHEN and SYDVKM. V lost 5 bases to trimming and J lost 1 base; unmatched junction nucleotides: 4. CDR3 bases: TGTGCCAGCAGTCCCTGGACTAGCGGGAACACCGGGGAGCTGTTTTTT. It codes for CASSPWTSGNTGELFF.

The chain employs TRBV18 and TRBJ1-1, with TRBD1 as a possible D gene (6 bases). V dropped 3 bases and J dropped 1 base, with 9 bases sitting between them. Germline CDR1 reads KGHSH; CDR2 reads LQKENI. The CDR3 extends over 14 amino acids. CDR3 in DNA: TGTGCCAGCTCACCGGGACATCCGAACACTGAAGCTTTCTTT. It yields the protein CASSPGHPNTEAFF.

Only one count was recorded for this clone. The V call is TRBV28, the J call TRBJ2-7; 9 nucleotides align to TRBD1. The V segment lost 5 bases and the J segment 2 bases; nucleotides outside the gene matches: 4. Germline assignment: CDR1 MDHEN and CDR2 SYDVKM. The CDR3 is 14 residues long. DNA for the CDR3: TGTGCCAGCAGTACTAGACAGGGGGCCTACGAGCAGTACTTC. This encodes CASSTRQGAYEQYF.